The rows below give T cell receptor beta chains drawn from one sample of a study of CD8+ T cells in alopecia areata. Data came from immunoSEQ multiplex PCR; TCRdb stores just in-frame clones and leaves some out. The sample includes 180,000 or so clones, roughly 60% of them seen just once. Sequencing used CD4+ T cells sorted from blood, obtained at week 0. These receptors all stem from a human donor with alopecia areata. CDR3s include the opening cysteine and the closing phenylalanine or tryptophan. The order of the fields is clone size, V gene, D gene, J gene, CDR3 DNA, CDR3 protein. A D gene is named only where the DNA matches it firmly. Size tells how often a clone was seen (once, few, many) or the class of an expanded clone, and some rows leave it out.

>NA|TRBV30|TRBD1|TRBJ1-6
TGTGCCTGGAGTTCGCGACACAGGGGGAATTCACCCCTCCACTTT
CAWSSRHRGNSPLHF
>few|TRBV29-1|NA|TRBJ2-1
TGCAGCGTTGTGGCGGACGATCGATACAATGAGCAGTTCTTC
CSVVADDRYNEQFF
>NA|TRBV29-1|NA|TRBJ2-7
TGCAGCGTTGTGACGGCGGGCGAGCAGTACTTC
CSVVTAGEQYF
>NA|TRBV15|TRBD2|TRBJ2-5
TGTGCCACCAGCAGAGGTTGGACTAGCGGAAAAGAGACCCAGTACTTC
CATSRGWTSGKETQYF
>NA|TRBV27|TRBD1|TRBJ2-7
TGTGCCAGCAGTTCCTTTCCGGGACAGGGTCTTTACGAGCAGTACTTC
CASSSFPGQGLYEQYF
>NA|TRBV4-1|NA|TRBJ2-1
TGCGCCAGCAGCCATCCCCTCTTTGATGGTGAGCAGTTCTTC
CASSHPLFDGEQFF
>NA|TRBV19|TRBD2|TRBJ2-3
TGTGCCAGTGCGAAACTAGCGGGGGACACAGATACGCAGTATTTT
CASAKLAGDTDTQYF
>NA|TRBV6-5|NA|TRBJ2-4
TGTGCCAGCAGTTACGACCGGGACACAGTAGGCATTCAGTACTTC
CASSYDRDTVGIQYF
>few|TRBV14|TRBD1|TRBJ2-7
TGTGCCAGCAGCCAAGTCGGGACAGCCTACGAGCAGTACTTC
CASSQVGTAYEQYF
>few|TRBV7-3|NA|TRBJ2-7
TGTGCCAGCTTCGAACCCACAGGGACTCGGAACGAGCAGTACTTC
CASFEPTGTRNEQYF
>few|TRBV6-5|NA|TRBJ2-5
TGTGCCAGCAGGAATACAGAGGGGGAGACCCAGTACTTC
CASRNTEGETQYF
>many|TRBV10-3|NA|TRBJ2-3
TGTGCCATCAGTGACAGGGGCACAGATACGCAGTATTTT
CAISDRGTDTQYF
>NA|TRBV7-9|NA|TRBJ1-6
TGTGCCAGCAGCTTAGCTAGGTCGGGGCTGATCGATTCACCCCTCCACTTT
CASSLARSGLIDSPLHF
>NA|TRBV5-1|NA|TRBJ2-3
TGCGCCAGCAGCTTCTCCAGATACACAGATACGCAGTATTTT
CASSFSRYTDTQYF
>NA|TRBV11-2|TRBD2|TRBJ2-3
TGTGCCAGCAGCTTTTTATCCGGGACTAAAGATACGCAGTATTTT
CASSFLSGTKDTQYF
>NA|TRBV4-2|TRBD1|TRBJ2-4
TGTGCCAGCAGCCAAGATTTTCGGGGGACAGGGAGAAACATTCAGTACTTC
CASSQDFRGTGRNIQYF
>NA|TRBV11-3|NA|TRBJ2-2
TGTGCCAGCAGTTCCTTTGGCGGCAAGGACGAGCTGTTTTTT
CASSSFGGKDELFF
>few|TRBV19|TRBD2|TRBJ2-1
TGTGCCAGCTCCGGGGGGACTAGTTATGAGCAGTTCTTC
CASSGGTSYEQFF
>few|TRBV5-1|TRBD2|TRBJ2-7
TGCGCCAGCAGCCTTACGGGAGGGCTCTCCTACGAGCAGTACTTC
CASSLTGGLSYEQYF
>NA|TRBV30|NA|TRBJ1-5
TGTGCCTGGAGTGTAAACCGGGGTACGGATAGCAATCAGCCCCAGCATTTT
CAWSVNRGTDSNQPQHF
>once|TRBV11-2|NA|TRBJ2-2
TGTGCCAGCAGCTCTCGGGACTTTTACACCGGGGAGCTGTTTTTT
CASSSRDFYTGELFF
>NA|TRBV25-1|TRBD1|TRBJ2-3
TGTGCCAGCGGGGACAGGCCTAGCACAGATACGCAGTATTTT
CASGDRPSTDTQYF
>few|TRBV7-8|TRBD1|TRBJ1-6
TGTGCCAGCAGCTTACGGACACTACAGGGGACACCCCTCCACTTT
CASSLRTLQGTPLHF
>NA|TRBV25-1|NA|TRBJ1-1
TGTGGAAGCAGCAGAAACACTGAAGCTTTCTTT
CGSSRNTEAFF
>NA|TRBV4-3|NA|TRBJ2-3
TGCGCCAGCAGCCAAGGGACTATCAGCACAGATACGCAGTATTTT
CASSQGTISTDTQYF
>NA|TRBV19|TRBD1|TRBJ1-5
TGTGCCAGTAGTATGCGGACAGGGAAAAATCAGCCCCAGCATTTT
CASSMRTGKNQPQHF
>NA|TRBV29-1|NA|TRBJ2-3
TGCAGCGTTGGGGTAGCAGATACGCAGTATTTT
CSVGVADTQYF
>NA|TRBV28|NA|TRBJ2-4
TGTGCCAGCAGTTTATCAGCGAACATTCAGTACTTC
CASSLSANIQYF
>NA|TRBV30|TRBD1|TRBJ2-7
TGTGCCTGGAGCGGACAGGCCTTGAGGGGTGAGCAGTACTTC
CAWSGQALRGEQYF
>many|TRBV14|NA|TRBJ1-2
TGTGCCAGCAGCCAAGCTGGGACACTCTATGGCTACACCTTC
CASSQAGTLYGYTF